This T cell receptor (beta chain) was obtained from a study of Graves' ophthalmopathy and Graves' hyperthyroidism. The CDR3 contains 12 residues. CDR1 is MNHEY and CDR2 is SVGAGI in the germline V gene. For this clonotype: The junction shows a germline mismatch at one end, possibly a read error.

Amplification of the TCR beta CDR3 regions used RNA transcripts (as template). First-round RT-PCR used HTBI primers; second-round multiplex PCR followed. Via MiXCR, TCRdb re-called the multiplex PCR reads, giving one row per CDR3 protein. The data contain approximately 540,000 distinct CDR3 sequences, under 40% of them singletons. The TCR sequence derives from an adult man with Graves' hyperthyroidism. The chain carries TRBV6-5 and TRBJ1-2, with D unresolved. The sample comprised peripheral blood or thyroid tissue (not recorded which). This chain's CDR3 is CASSYSGYGHTF. CDR3 nucleotide sequence: TGTGCCAGCAGTTACTCAGGGTATGGCCACACCTTC.